This TCR beta chain was documented in a study of blood T cell repertoires in COVID-19 (dated by TCRdb to 2020 to 2022). Study-wide context: The collaborator samples originated in the United States, Italy and Spain and spanned the acute and convalescent phases of COVID-19. The prospective study material was composed of cDNA or gDNA derived from T cells, B-cell-depleted T cells, or PBMCs. Subjects who had been exposed to COVID-19, were actively infected with it, or had recovered from it provided the deeply sampled blood TCRbeta repertoires that made up the dataset. A freely available public database, intended as a resource for researchers studying the immune response to SARS-CoV-2, is where the repertoires were released. Samples were obtained from the ongoing ImmuneRACE study (first 160 participants) and from over 1,000 subjects provided by 6 global collaborators. Nearly every sample came with metadata listing a de-identified subject ID, COVID-19 status, age in years and sex. HLA class I and class II types, where available, came from metadata supplied by the sample provider rather than from assay-based typing. Overall results and qualifications from the work: How much clinical and demographic metadata was included differed by source and by participant, and the metadata was provided uncurated.

TCRbeta CDR3 regions were amplified from genomic DNA by means of the immunoSEQ Assay, a bias-controlled multiplex PCR. The authors' pipeline ran thus. The number of nucleated cells in each sample was estimated by amplification of reference gene primers within the assay. To quantify the absolute abundance of each unique TCRbeta CDR3 rearrangement, sequence reads were collapsed and filtered. For each sample, productive Simpson clonality was calculated as the square root of Simpson's diversity index over productive rearrangements. Here the immuneACCESS table is served through TCRdb, limited to in-frame sequences with V and J called. Missing clones are a known gap in these copies; in checked studies unresolved V genes cover under half, and the rest lacks a known reason. Clonal size and the V and J genes are those of that table, whereas D and trimming came from the DNA. The table for this sample lists more than 200,000 clones; around 80% of them were counted only once. The top ten constitute 3.5% to 5% of the sample.

Whole blood was collected in K2EDTA tubes by collaborating institutions according to the institutions' own protocols. For TCRbeta analysis, collaborators shipped samples as frozen whole blood, isolated PBMCs, or DNA extracted from either of those sample types. About this clone itself: Its recognized antigen is unknown. It has no much larger one-base neighbor in the sample; base qualities were not kept.

This clonotype originated in a man aged 55 to 70 with acute or convalescent COVID-19. The sequenced sample was peripheral blood.

The CDR3 region reads CASTLGWGDTIYF. The DNA sequence is TGTGCCAGCACCCTTGGGTGGGGGGACACCATATATTTT. Rearrangement joined TRBV12-3 or TRBV12-4 to TRBJ1-3, and TRBD1 may be the D gene, going by 5 matching bases. V is pared back by 7 bases and J by 8 bases, with 15 bases lying between the germline termini. The CDR3 spans 13 residues, from the cysteine through the phenylalanine. This entry keeps only the CDR3 DNA: 39 bases, framed from base 1.